The present T cell receptor (beta chain) was sequenced within a study of blood T cell repertoires in COVID-19. Study in general: PBMCs, B-cell-depleted T cells, or T cells provided the cDNA or gDNA that made up the material.

V lost 0 bases and J lost 0; bases outside the gene matches: 3. The CDR3 length is 16 residues. Germline V lookup: CDR1 SGHTA, CDR2 FQGNSA. Original processing methods: Amplification of reference gene primers provided the estimated nucleated cell counts. Method: immunoSEQ multiplex PCR; TCRdb's copy keeps in-frame clones and lacks some. The V and J calls and clone size are taken from that table; D and trimming were inferred from the DNA. The profile shows approximately 200,000 clones, around 95% of them singletons. Sequencing was done on a sample of peripheral blood. The source of this sequence is a man between 25 and 39 years old with COVID-19, enrolled during active disease. The chain is built from TRBV7-2 and TRBJ2-3; 7 positions match TRBD2. The CDR3 reads CASSLALAVSTDTQYF. The CDR3 DNA reads as TGTGCCAGCAGCTTAGCCCTAGCGGTGAGCACAGATACGCAGTATTTT.